Following are 24 T cell receptor beta chains from one sample sequenced in a study of response to subunit inactivated influenza vaccine. MiXCR, run by TCRdb on the RT-PCR reads, gives a single entry per CDR3 protein. The table lists around 850,000 distinct CDR3 sequences, roughly 18% of them singletons. Sequencing was performed on PBMCs from blood, taken about 5 days after vaccination. These receptors originate from a man aged 50-59 years who received an inactivated influenza vaccine.

This clonotype turned up a few times. The rearrangement joins TRBV20-1 to TRBJ2-1, with 9 bases identical to TRBD1. V gave up 2 bases and J gave up 1 base; unmatched junction bases: 3. CDR3 length equals 15 residues. CDR1 is DFQATT, CDR2 SNEGSKA, per germline (reference sequence). This CDR3 reads CSARRGQGSYNEQFF. The CDR3 DNA reads as TGCAGTGCTAGACGGGGACAGGGTTCCTACAATGAGCAGTTCTTC.

This clonotype showed up just a few times. The rearrangement links TRBV20-1 to TRBJ2-4; the D gene is possibly TRBD2 (7 bases). Germline V CDR1 and CDR2: DFQATT, SNEGSKA (reference sequence). The V end lost 4 bases, the J end lost 2 bases, and 12 bases lay between the germline ends. CDR3 length equals 14 residues. CDR3 nucleotide sequence: TGCAGTGCTATTTGGGGGGGCCCCAAAAACATTCAGTACTTC. Amino acid sequence: CSAIWGGPKNIQYF.

The gene calls are TRBV20-1 and TRBJ2-1; D is ambiguous. V lost 2 bases, J lost 0 bases, and 14 bases lay in between. Germline V CDR1 and CDR2: DFQATT, SNEGSKA (reference sequence). The CDR3 consists of 16 residues. As DNA, the CDR3 is TGCAGTGCTAGACTCAACAAGATGAGCTCCTACAATGAGCAGTTCTTC. Protein sequence: CSARLNKMSSYNEQFF.

The rearrangement uses TRBV6-2 or TRBV6-3 and TRBJ2-7, with D perhaps TRBD2 (6 bases). Germline V CDR1 and CDR2: MNHEY, SVGEGT. This CDR3 spans 14 amino acids. With 7 bases removed from V and 2 bases from J, the gap between germline ends came to 15 bases. The CDR3 coding sequence is TGTGCCAGCACCTACGCGGGGAACCCCTACGAGCAGTACTTC. Amino acids: CASTYAGNPYEQYF.

This clonotype was seen more than once but under ten times. The chain uses TRBV20-1 and TRBJ2-3; 7 bases are shared with TRBD2. The junction had 12 bases not matched to a gene; V was cut back by 4 bases and J by 5 bases. The CDR3 sequence is 15 residues long. Germline loops: CDR1 DFQATT, CDR2 SNEGSKA (reference sequence). CDR3 bases: TGCAGTGCTATCTCGGATAGCGGGTTGGGAGATACGCAGTATTTT. It specifies CSAISDSGLGDTQYF.

This clonotype showed up just a few times. This sequence joins TRBV3-1 and TRBJ2-3; 11 bases align to TRBD2. The CDR3 runs 13 residues. CDR1 and CDR2 from the germline V gene are LGHDT and YNNKEL (reference sequence). The V gene end was trimmed by 1 base and the J gene end by 9 bases; junction bases not matched to a gene: 0. In DNA, the CDR3 is TGTGCCAGCAGCCAAGGGACTAGCGGGACGCAGTATTTT. Its translation: CASSQGTSGTQYF.

This chain connects TRBV20-1 to TRBJ2-7; the D is unclear. CDR1 is DFQATT, CDR2 SNEGSKA, per germline (reference sequence). This CDR3 is built from 13 residues. Trimming cost V 6 bases and J 0 bases, with 12 bases left between them. The CDR3 coding sequence is TGCAGTGCGCCATGGGAAGGCTCCTACGAGCAGTACTTC. Residues: CSAPWEGSYEQYF.

This clonotype was seen a single time. The CDR3 loop reads CASSFGQGFNTEAFF. The CDR3 DNA reads as TGTGCCAGCAGTTTCGGGCAGGGGTTTAACACTGAAGCTTTCTTT. The J gene is TRBJ1-1, the V gene TRBV12-3 or TRBV12-4; D might be TRBD1 (6 bases). This CDR3 region has 15 residues. Trimming removed 3 bases at V and 2 bases at J, with 13 bases between.

This clonotype was seen a few times. As DNA, the CDR3 is TGTGCCAGCAGCTCCTTCGGGACAGGGAAGAGGGGCTACACCTTC. This encodes CASSSFGTGKRGYTF. The J gene is TRBJ1-2, the V gene TRBV5-6; TRBD1 agrees at 9 bases. CDR3 length: 15 amino acids. Looked up from germline, CDR1 is SGHDT and CDR2 is YYEEEE. The V segment lost 3 bases and the J segment 8 bases; nucleotides outside the gene matches: 11.

This chain connects TRBV29-1 to TRBJ2-1, with no clear D. Germline V gene lookup returns CDR1 SQVTM and CDR2 ANQGSEA. Trimming took 1 base from V and 6 from J, leaving 10 bases between them. The CDR3 consists of 13 residues. CDR3 protein: CSVEGRFVNEQFF. The CDR3, as DNA: TGCAGCGTTGAAGGCCGGTTTGTCAATGAGCAGTTCTTC.

This clonotype was seen at least ten times. This chain links TRBV6-2 or TRBV6-3 with TRBJ2-5, with TRBD2 matching 8 bases. The CDR3 loop spans 15 amino acids. Trimming cost V 6 bases and J 5 bases; bases outside gene matches: 11. Germline-derived CDR1 and CDR2 are MNHEY and SVGEGT. The CDR3 region has the DNA TGTGCCAGCAGGCGTCTGAAGGGACTAGATGAGACCCAGTACTTC. This sequence encodes CASRRLKGLDETQYF.

A single count supports this clonotype. The chain links TRBV27 to TRBJ2-7; D is undetermined. The length of the CDR3 is 19 residues. Germline CDR1 MNHEY, CDR2 SMNVEV (reference sequence). V lost 5 bases and J lost 3, with 29 bases in between. The CDR3 reads CASSRRGVANTAILYEQYF. CDR3 nucleotide sequence: TGTGCCAGCAGTCGCCGCGGAGTGGCGAATACGGCAATTCTCTACGAGCAGTACTTC.

The chain couples TRBV20-1 to TRBJ1-2, with 8 bases lining up with TRBD1. The germline V gene has CDR1 DFQATT and CDR2 SNEGSKA (reference sequence). The CDR3 has 13 residues. V lost 4 bases to trimming and J lost 5 bases; unmatched junction nucleotides: 6. The CDR3 reads CSATQGARYGYTF. DNA for the CDR3: TGCAGTGCTACCCAGGGGGCACGGTATGGCTACACCTTC.

The genes are TRBV9 and TRBJ2-7; no clear D. The CDR3 sequence is 16 residues long. Trimming took off 0 bases at V and 4 bases at J, with 17 bases between the two ends. Per the germline V gene, CDR1 is SGDLS and CDR2 is YYNGEE. CDR3 DNA sequence: TGTGCCAGCAGCGTAGCAGTCGGCTCCTCTAGGTACGAGCAGTACTTC. Translating gives CASSVAVGSSRYEQYF.

This clonotype was observed at least ten times. J is TRBJ2-1 and V is TRBV9; the match to TRBD2 covers 11 bases. Germline assignment: CDR1 SGDLS and CDR2 YYNGEE. J was trimmed by 9 bases and V by 3 bases; bases with no gene match: 8. CDR3 length: 15 amino acids. The CDR3 spells CASSGIAGGLSEQFF. In DNA, the CDR3 is TGTGCCAGCAGCGGAATAGCGGGGGGGCTTAGTGAGCAGTTCTTC.

The rearrangement joins TRBV5-6 to TRBJ2-7, with 8 bases identical to TRBD2. V was pared by 3 bases and J by 1 base, with 9 bases of the junction left unmatched. This CDR3 spans 16 amino acids. Germline CDR1 is SGHDT and CDR2 is YYEEEE. This chain's CDR3 is CASSSTGLASSYEQYF. In DNA form, the CDR3 reads TGTGCCAGCAGCTCCACTGGACTAGCCTCGTCCTACGAGCAGTACTTC.

The rearrangement links TRBV18 to TRBJ2-7; no reliable D call. CDR3 length equals 12 residues. Germline values: CDR1 KGHSH, CDR2 LQKENI. V was clipped by 4 bases and J by 3 bases, with 7 bases between them. CDR3 nucleotide sequence: TGTGCCAGCTCACGCCGTCTCTACGAGCAGTACTTC. Amino acid sequence: CASSRRLYEQYF.

This clonotype was recorded a few times. This sequence joins TRBV27 and TRBJ2-7; 7 nucleotides line up with TRBD1. In germline, CDR1 is MNHEY, CDR2 SMNVEV (reference sequence). V shed 5 bases, J shed 2 bases, and the junction held 9 bases outside the gene matches. The CDR3 has 15 residues. CDR3 protein: CASSPQTGLTYEQYF. CDR3 coding DNA: TGTGCCAGCAGTCCGCAGACAGGGTTGACCTACGAGCAGTACTTC.

The J gene is TRBJ2-1, the V gene TRBV7-9; D ambiguous. This CDR3 is built from 11 residues. CDR1 and CDR2 (germline): SEHNR, FQNEAQ (reference sequence). V lost 3 bases and J lost 8, with 5 bases in between. The CDR3 sequence: CASSFGHEQFF. The CDR3 DNA reads TGTGCCAGCAGCTTTGGTCATGAGCAGTTCTTC.

This clonotype was counted only a few times. The rearrangement joins TRBV6-1 to TRBJ2-5; TRBD1 is a possible D gene (6 bases). The V end lost 6 bases, the J end lost 6 bases, and 26 bases lay between the germline ends. This CDR3 comprises 17 residues. CDR1 is MNHNS, CDR2 SASEGT, per germline. CDR3 protein: CASSTPTGGEAIKTQYF. CDR3 coding DNA: TGTGCCAGCAGCACCCCGACAGGAGGCGAGGCTATTAAGACCCAGTACTTC.

The chain joins TRBV20-1 to TRBJ2-5, with 10 bases matching TRBD2. The CDR3 contains 14 residues. Germline CDR1 and CDR2: DFQATT and SNEGSKA (reference sequence). V trimming: 4 bases; J trimming: 2 bases; junction bases outside the gene matches: 4. The CDR3, as DNA: TGCAGTGCTACCAAGCGGGAGGGACAAGAGACCCAGTACTTC. This codes for CSATKREGQETQYF.

This rearrangement joins TRBV11-1 to TRBJ1-1; no clear D gene. CDR3 size: 15 residues. V was cut by 4 bases and J by 3 bases, with 15 bases left in between. Germline loops: CDR1 SGHAT, CDR2 FQDESV (reference sequence). CDR3 sequence: CASSSAAQRDTEAFF. In nucleotides, the CDR3 is TGTGCCAGCAGCTCGGCGGCACAGCGGGACACTGAAGCTTTCTTT.

This clonotype was counted at least ten times. The genes are TRBV20-1 and TRBJ2-5; D tentatively reads TRBD1 or TRBD2 (6 bases each). The CDR3 is 15 amino acids. CDR1 DFQATT and CDR2 SNEGSKA come from the germline V gene (reference sequence). Trimming removed 2 bases from V and 0 bases from J, with 13 bases in between. As DNA, the CDR3 is TGCAGTGCTAGACCCTCGGGGGCGTACCAAGAGACCCAGTACTTC. It translates to CSARPSGAYQETQYF.

In its sample, this clonotype was seen many times. The chain couples TRBV4-3 to TRBJ2-1; 7 bases are a match to TRBD2. The CDR3 has 15 residues. V lost 2 bases and J lost 0; bases outside the gene matches: 1. Germline V gene data show CDR1 as LGHNA and CDR2 as YSLEER. CDR3 in amino acids: CASSQRLASYNEQFF. The CDR3 coding sequence is TGCGCCAGCAGCCAAAGACTAGCCTCCTACAATGAGCAGTTCTTC.